This TCR beta chain is drawn from a study of OX40 agonist ivuxolimab in advanced cancers. Study details: At approximately 80% male, the cohort had a mean age of about 60 years, ranging from about 20 to 90.

The study, taken as a whole, reports: Specificity for antigen went undetermined in the expanded peripheral T cells. Part of the nonresponder group also had normalized T-cell clonal expansion that was low.

With V trimmed by 10 bases and J by 4 bases, 12 bases remained unmatched. CDR3 size: 14 residues. Per germline, CDR1 ENHRY and CDR2 SYGVKD. About this clone itself: Its antigen is still unknown.

Sequenced by immunoSEQ multiplex PCR; TCRdb stores in-frame clones only, minus some. There are 70,000 to 80,000 clones in the sample; about nine tenths occur only once, and 0.3% to 0.45% lies in the top ten. Sequencing used CD4+ or CD8+ T cells sorted from blood, obtained in a trial of the OX40 agonist ivuxolimab. This TCR was recovered from an adult with an advanced solid tumor such as melanoma, head and neck, liver or kidney cancer. This sequence joins TRBV10-3 and TRBJ2-7, with 8 bases lining up with TRBD2. CDR3 coding DNA: TGTGCCACCCATTCCCAGCGGGAGTCGTACGAGCAGTACTTC. Translating it yields CATHSQRESYEQYF.